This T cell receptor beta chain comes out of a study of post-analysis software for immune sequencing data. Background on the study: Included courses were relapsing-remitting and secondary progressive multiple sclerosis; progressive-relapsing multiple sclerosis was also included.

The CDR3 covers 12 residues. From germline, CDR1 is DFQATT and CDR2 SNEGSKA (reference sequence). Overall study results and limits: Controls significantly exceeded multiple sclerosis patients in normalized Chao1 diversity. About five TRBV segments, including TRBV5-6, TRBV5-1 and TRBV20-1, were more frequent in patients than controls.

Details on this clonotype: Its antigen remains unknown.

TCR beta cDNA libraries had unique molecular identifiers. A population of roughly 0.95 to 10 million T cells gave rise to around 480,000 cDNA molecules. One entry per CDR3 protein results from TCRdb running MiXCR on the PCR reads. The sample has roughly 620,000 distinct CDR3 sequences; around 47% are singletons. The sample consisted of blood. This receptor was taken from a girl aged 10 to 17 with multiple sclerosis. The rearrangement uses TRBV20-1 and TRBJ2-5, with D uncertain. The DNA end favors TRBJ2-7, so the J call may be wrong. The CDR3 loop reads CSARDTGYEQYF. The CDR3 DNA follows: TGCAGTGCTAGAGATACGGGTTACGAGCAGTACTTC.